The clone carrying this T cell receptor beta chain has a single count. At one of its ends the junction is not consistent with the germline gene, which may arise from a read error. Other nucleotide sequences in the sample specify the same CDR3. Per germline, CDR1 LNHDA and CDR2 SQIVND (reference sequence). The CDR3 loop spans 14 amino acids. The data originate from a study of cytomegalovirus exposure and HLA in healthy donors. The PCR ran on 60 Vbeta and 13 Jbeta primers. Repertoires were generated with immunoSEQ multiplex PCR, while TCRdb's copy carries only in-frame clones and drops some. The table lists 100,000 to 150,000 clones, 80% of them singletons, with around 8.9% in the top ten.

V usage is TRBV19 and J usage is TRBJ1-2; 7 bases fit TRBD1. Sequenced: PBMCs. The sequence was obtained from a man under 40 in good health and CMV-seropositive. Written as DNA, the CDR3 is TGTGCCAGCAGTTTTCGAGAGGGGGCAGGAGGCTACGCCTTC. Encoded protein: CASSFREGAGGYAF.